Reported below is one T cell receptor beta chain. Sequenced by immunoSEQ multiplex PCR; TCRdb stores in-frame clones only, minus some. Of 630,000 or so clones in the sample, 87% were seen once. The CDR3 loop spans 16 amino acids. Losses at the gene ends were 4 bases for V and 0 bases for J; bases not matched to a gene: 8. Germline CDR1 PRHDT, CDR2 FYEKMQ (reference sequence). The data were taken from a study of shared T cell receptors in the human thymus. The same specimen was also included in a second study, on human thymus T cells. That work states: Infants, healthy and Finnish, who were having corrective surgery for congenital heart defects served as donors. Corrective cardiac surgery supplied the resected thymus tissue. The authors found apparently biased V and J gene usage in thymic and blood repertoires. A high degree of thymic repertoire overlap among unrelated individuals was reported in related research.

This chain links TRBV13 with TRBJ1-1, with 7 bases matching TRBD1. Material: thymocytes. The TCR originated in a boy in the first two years of life with a congenital heart defect. CDR3: CASSYKQGMMNTEAFF. The CDR3, as DNA: TGTGCCAGCAGCTATAAACAGGGGATGATGAACACTGAAGCTTTCTTT.